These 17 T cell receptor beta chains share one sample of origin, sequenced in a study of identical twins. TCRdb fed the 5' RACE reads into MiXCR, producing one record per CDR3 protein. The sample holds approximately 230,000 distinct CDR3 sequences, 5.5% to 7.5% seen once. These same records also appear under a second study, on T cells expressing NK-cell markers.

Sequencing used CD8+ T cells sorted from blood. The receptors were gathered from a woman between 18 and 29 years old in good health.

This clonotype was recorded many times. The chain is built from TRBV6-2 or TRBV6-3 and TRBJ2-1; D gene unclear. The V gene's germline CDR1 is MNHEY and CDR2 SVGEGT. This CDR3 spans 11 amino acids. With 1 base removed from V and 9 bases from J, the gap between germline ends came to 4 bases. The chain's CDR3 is CASSYWSEQFF. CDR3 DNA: TGTGCCAGCAGTTACTGGAGTGAGCAGTTCTTC.

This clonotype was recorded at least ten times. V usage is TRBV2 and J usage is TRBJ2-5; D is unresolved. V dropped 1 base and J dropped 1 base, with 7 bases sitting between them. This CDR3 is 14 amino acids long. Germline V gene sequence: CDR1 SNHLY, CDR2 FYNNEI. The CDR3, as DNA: TGTGCCAGCAGTGAAGGGACGCTCCAAGAGACCCAGTACTTC. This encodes CASSEGTLQETQYF.

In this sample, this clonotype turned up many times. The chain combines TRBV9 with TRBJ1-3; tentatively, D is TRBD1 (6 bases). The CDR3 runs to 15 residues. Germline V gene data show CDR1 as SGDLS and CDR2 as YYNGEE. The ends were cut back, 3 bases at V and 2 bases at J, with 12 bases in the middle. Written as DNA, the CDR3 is TGTGCCAGCAGCGGAGGGGGACAACCTGGAAACACCATATATTTT. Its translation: CASSGGGQPGNTIYF.

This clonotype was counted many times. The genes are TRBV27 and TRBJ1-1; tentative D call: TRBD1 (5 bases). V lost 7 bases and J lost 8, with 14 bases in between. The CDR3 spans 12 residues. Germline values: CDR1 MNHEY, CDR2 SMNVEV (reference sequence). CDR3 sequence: CASKFPEGEAFF. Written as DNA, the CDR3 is TGTGCCAGCAAATTTCCCGAGGGGGAAGCTTTCTTT.

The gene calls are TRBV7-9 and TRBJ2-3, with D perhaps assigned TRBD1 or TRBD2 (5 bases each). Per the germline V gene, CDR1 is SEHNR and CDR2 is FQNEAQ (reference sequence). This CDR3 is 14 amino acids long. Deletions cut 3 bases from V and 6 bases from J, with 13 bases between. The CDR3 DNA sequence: TGTGCCAGCAGCTTCCGGCGGGCAGGGGATACGCAGTATTTT. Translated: CASSFRRAGDTQYF.

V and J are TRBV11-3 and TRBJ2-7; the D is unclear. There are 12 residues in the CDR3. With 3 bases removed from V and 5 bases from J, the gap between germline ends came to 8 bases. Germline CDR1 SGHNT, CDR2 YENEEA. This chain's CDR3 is CASSFPANEQYF. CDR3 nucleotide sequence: TGTGCCAGCAGCTTTCCGGCGAACGAGCAGTACTTC.

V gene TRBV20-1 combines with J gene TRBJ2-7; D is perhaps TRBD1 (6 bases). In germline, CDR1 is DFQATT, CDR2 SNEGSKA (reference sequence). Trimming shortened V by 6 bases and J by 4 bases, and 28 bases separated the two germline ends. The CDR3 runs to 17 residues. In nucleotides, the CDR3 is TGCAGTGCCAAATATATCGGACAGTCGAGGGCTCGGTACGAGCAGTACTTC. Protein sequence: CSAKYIGQSRARYEQYF.

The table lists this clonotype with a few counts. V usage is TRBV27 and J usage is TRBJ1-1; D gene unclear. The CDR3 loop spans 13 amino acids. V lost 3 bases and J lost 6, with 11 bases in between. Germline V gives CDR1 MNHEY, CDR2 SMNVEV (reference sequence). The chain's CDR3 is CASSFANMAEAFF. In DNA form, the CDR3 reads TGTGCCAGCAGTTTCGCGAATATGGCTGAAGCTTTCTTT.

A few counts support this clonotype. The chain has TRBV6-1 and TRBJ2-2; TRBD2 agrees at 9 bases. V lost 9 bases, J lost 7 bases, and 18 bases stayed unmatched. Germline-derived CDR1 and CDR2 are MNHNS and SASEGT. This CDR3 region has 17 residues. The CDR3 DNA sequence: TGTGCCAGGGGATCTCGGAGGCGGGAGGGCCGAGACGGGGAGCTGTTTTTT. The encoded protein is CARGSRRREGRDGELFF.

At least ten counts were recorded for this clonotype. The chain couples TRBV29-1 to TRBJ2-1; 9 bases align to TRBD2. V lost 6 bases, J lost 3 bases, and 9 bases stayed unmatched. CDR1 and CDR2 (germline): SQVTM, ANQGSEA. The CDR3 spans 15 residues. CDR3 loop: CSVDNSGSLYNEQFF. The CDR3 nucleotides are TGCAGCGTGGACAATAGCGGGAGTCTCTACAATGAGCAGTTCTTC.

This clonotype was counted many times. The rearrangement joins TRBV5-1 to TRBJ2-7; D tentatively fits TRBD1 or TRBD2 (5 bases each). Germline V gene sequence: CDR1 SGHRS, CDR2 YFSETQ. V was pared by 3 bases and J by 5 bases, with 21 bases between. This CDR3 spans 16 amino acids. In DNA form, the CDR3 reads TGCGCCAGCAGCTCGACGAGGGGTCCCGACGTTGACGAGCAGTACTTC. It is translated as CASSSTRGPDVDEQYF. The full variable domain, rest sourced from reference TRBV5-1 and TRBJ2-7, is KAGVTQTPRYLIKTRGQQVTLSCSPISGHRSVSWYQQTPGQGLQFLFEYFSETQRNKGNFPGRFSGRQFSNSRSEMNVSTLELGDSALYLCASSSTRGPDVDEQYFGPGTRLTVT.

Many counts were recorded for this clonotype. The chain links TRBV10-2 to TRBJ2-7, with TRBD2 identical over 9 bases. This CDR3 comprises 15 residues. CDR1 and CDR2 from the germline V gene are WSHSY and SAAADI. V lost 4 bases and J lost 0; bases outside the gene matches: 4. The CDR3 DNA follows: TGCGCCAGCAGTGGGTTAGCGGGAGCCTCCTACGAGCAGTACTTC. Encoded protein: CASSGLAGASYEQYF.

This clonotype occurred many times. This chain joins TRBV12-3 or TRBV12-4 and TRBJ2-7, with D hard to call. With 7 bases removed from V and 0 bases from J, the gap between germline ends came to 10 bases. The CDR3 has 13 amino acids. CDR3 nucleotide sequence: TGTGCCAGCACCGACGAAAGCTCCTACGAGCAGTACTTC. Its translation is CASTDESSYEQYF.

CDR3 DNA sequence: TGTGCCAGCAGCCTGAGCGGGAGGGAAGGCACCGGGGAGCTGTTTTTT. It encodes CASSLSGREGTGELFF. This chain uses TRBV12-3 or TRBV12-4 with TRBJ2-2; 10 bases match TRBD2. The length of the CDR3 is 16 residues. V trimming: 6 bases; J trimming: 4 bases; junction bases outside the gene matches: 8.

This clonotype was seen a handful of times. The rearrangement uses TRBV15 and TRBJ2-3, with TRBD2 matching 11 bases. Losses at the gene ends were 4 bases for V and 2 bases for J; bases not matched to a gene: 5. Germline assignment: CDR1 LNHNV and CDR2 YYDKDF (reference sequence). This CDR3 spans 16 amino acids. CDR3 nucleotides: TGTGCCACCAGCATAACGGGACTAGCGGTCACAGATACGCAGTATTTT. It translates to CATSITGLAVTDTQYF.

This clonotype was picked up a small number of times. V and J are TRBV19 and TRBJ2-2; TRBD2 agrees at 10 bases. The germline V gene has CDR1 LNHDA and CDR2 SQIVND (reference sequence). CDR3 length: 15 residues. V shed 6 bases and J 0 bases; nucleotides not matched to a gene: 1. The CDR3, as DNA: TGTGCCAGTAGGGGACTAGCGCCGAACACCGGGGAGCTGTTTTTT. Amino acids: CASRGLAPNTGELFF.

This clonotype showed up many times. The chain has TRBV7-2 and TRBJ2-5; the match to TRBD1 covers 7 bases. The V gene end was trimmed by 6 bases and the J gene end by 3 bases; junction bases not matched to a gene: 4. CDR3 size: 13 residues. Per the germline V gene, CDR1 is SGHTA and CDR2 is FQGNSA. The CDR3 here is CASSKGAKETQYF. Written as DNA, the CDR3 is TGTGCCAGCAGTAAGGGGGCTAAAGAGACCCAGTACTTC.